This is a list of T cell receptor beta chains from one sample in a study of monozygotic twins with cystic fibrosis. Clones were sequenced by immunoSEQ multiplex PCR, and TCRdb holds only the in-frame ones, with some missing. The table shows tens of thousands of clones, with over 75% occurring only once. Sequenced input: blood. The receptors stem from a girl aged 2 to 10 with cystic fibrosis. CDR3s include the opening cysteine and the closing phenylalanine or tryptophan. The D gene is left open where the match is weak. Where a row states a size, it is once, few, many or the class of an expanded clone; other rows omit it.

D gene	J gene	V gene	clone size	CDR3 DNA	CDR3 protein
-	TRBJ1-5	TRBV25-1	-	TGTGCCAGCCACGGGGAGCCGGGGAAATGTGGCAATCAGCCCCAGCATTTT	CASHGEPGKCGNQPQHF
-	TRBJ1-1	TRBV30	-	TGTGCCTGGGGGGCCGGTTTTGAAGCTTTCTTT	CAWGAGFEAFF
TRBD1	TRBJ2-6	TRBV5-4	-	TGTGCCAGCAGCCTAGGACAGGCCCTGACTTTC	CASSLGQALTF
TRBD2	TRBJ2-5	TRBV30	-	TGTGCCTGGAGCCGGAGGTGGGAGGGAGAAGAGACCCAGTACTTC	CAWSRRWEGEETQYF
-	TRBJ2-3	TRBV19	-	TGTGCCAGTAGTATAGGCCAGGTCGGGGATACGCAGTATTTT	CASSIGQVGDTQYF
-	TRBJ2-2	TRBV25-1	-	TGTGCCAGCAGTGGGACAGGGAGGGGCCCCGGGGAGCTGTTTTTT	CASSGTGRGPGELFF
TRBD1	TRBJ2-1	TRBV12-5	-	TGTGCTAGTGGTTGGGACAGCGATGAGCAGTTCTTC	CASGWDSDEQFF
TRBD1	TRBJ1-2	TRBV7-6	-	TGTGCCAGCAGCCCTTGGCCAGGGGGGGACTATGGCTACACCTTC	CASSPWPGGDYGYTF
-	TRBJ1-6	TRBV7-9	-	TGTGCCAGCAGCCTGGACATTCGGACCCTCCACTTT	CASSLDIRTLHF
TRBD1	TRBJ1-5	TRBV2	-	TGTGCCAGCCAGGGGGGGCGGGCCGGTCAGCCCCAGCATTTT	CASQGGRAGQPQHF
TRBD1	TRBJ1-6	TRBV9	few	TGTGCCAGCAGCGAGCAGGGGGTTCAAGGTTCACCCCTCCACTTT	CASSEQGVQGSPLHF
-	TRBJ1-4	TRBV11-2	-	TGTGCCAGCACGCAGGGTATAAGGGAAAAACTGTTTTTT	CASTQGIREKLFF
-	TRBJ2-7	TRBV2	-	TGTGCCAGCAGGGGGACATTCTACGAGCAGTACTTC	CASRGTFYEQYF
TRBD1	TRBJ2-3	TRBV15	once	TGTGCCACCAGCAGCTCTCCTCGGACAGGGGAGATCACAGATACGCAGTATTTT	CATSSSPRTGEITDTQYF
-	TRBJ1-5	TRBV7-2	-	TGTGCCAGCAGCTTAGACGGGGAGAGCAATCAGCCCCAGCATTTT	CASSLDGESNQPQHF
TRBD1	TRBJ1-3	TRBV7-9	-	TGTGCCAGCAGCTTCCGGGACAGGGGTATAAACACCATATATTTT	CASSFRDRGINTIYF
-	TRBJ1-5	TRBV7-2	-	TGTGCCAGCAGCTTACAGGGCAATCAGCCCCAGCATTTT	CASSLQGNQPQHF
-	TRBJ1-5	TRBV30	once	TGTGCCTGGAGTCGGGGGAATCAGCCCCAGCATTTT	CAWSRGNQPQHF
-	TRBJ2-3	TRBV7-8	-	TGTGCCAGCAGCTTAGCCCCTAGCCTCTCAATTCCAGATACGCAGTATTTT	CASSLAPSLSIPDTQYF
-	TRBJ1-1	TRBV9	-	TGTGCCAGCAGCGTAGAGTCCAGGGCCACTGAAGCTTTCTTT	CASSVESRATEAFF
-	TRBJ2-7	TRBV29-1	-	TGCAGCGTTGAAGCCCCAGCCCCCTACGAGCAGTACTTC	CSVEAPAPYEQYF
-	TRBJ2-4	TRBV2	-	TGTGCCAGCGCAGGCGGGGCAAAAAACATTCAGTACTTC	CASAGGAKNIQYF
-	TRBJ2-7	TRBV5-6	-	TGTGCCAGCAGCTTGCCGGAGAATTACGAGCAGTACTTC	CASSLPENYEQYF
-	TRBJ1-3	TRBV2	few	TGTGCCAGCCCAGCGGGGGGCTCTGGAAACACCATATATTTT	CASPAGGSGNTIYF
-	TRBJ1-5	TRBV7-9	once	TGTGCCAGCAGCCGCAACGTGAATCAGCCCCAGCATTTT	CASSRNVNQPQHF
-	TRBJ1-4	TRBV18	-	TGTGCCAGCTCATCACTACATGGACGTCAGACTTTACGAACTAATGAAAAACTGTTTTTT	CASSSLHGRQTLRTNEKLFF
-	TRBJ1-2	TRBV5-4	-	TGTGCCAGCAGCGGAAGCTATGGCTACACCTTC	CASSGSYGYTF
TRBD2	TRBJ2-2	TRBV7-8	-	TGTGCCAGCGCCAGGACTAGCTGGAACACCGGGGAGCTGTTTTTT	CASARTSWNTGELFF
-	TRBJ2-3	TRBV27	-	TGTGCCAGCAGTCCGGAGATGGGATATACGCAGTATTTT	CASSPEMGYTQYF
-	TRBJ1-2	TRBV7-2	-	TGTGCCAGCAGCTCCGCCGGGACAAGGGGAGTCGGCTACTATGGCTACACCTTC	CASSSAGTRGVGYYGYTF
-	TRBJ2-2	TRBV6-1	-	TGTGCCAGCAGTGAAGGATGGAACACCGGGGAGCTGTTTTTT	CASSEGWNTGELFF
-	TRBJ2-7	TRBV28	-	TGTGCCAGCACTCTGCGGGCCTCCTACGAGCAGTACTTC	CASTLRASYEQYF
TRBD1	TRBJ1-2	TRBV11-3	-	TGTGCCAGCAGCTTAGTGGGCAGGGGGCAAGGCTACACCTTC	CASSLVGRGQGYTF
-	TRBJ1-1	TRBV6-5	-	TGTGCCAGCAGTTACCAATTGACAGATCCCCTCACTGAAGCTTTCTTT	CASSYQLTDPLTEAFF
-	TRBJ1-4	TRBV2	-	TGTGCCAGCAGGTCGGGGGGAGGGTCTAATGAAAAACTGTTTTTT	CASRSGGGSNEKLFF
-	TRBJ2-5	TRBV19	-	TGTGCCAGTAGTGGATTTAGCGAGGCGGAGACCCAGTACTTC	CASSGFSEAETQYF